These 21 T cell receptor beta chains originate from one sample sequenced in a study of neoadjuvant anti-PD-1 for oral cavity cancer. The sample's time point: after neoadjuvant nivolumab, at surgical resection. The assay was immunoSEQ multiplex PCR, and TCRdb's table has in-frame clones only and misses some. Of roughly 15,000 clones listed, around 82% are singletons. The sequences come from PBMCs, collected after nivolumab (anti-PD-1) treatment. The source of these receptors is a person between 35 and 79 years old with oral cavity squamous cell carcinoma.

The chain couples TRBV15 to TRBJ1-1; D ambiguous. This CDR3 is 12 amino acids long. The germline CDR1 and CDR2 sequences are LNHNV and YYDKDF (reference sequence). Trimming shortened V by 4 bases and J by 9 bases, and 12 bases separated the two germline ends. CDR3 DNA: TGTGCCACCAGCAACCGGGAGATAAAAGCTTTCTTT. This gives the protein CATSNREIKAFF.

The V call is TRBV5-1, the J call TRBJ1-1, with TRBD1 matching over 9 bases. The V segment lost 3 bases and the J segment 4 bases; nucleotides outside the gene matches: 7. This CDR3 has 15 residues. The V gene's germline CDR1 is SGHRS and CDR2 YFSETQ. The CDR3 spells CASSSTGGEGTEAFF. The DNA for the CDR3 is TGCGCCAGCAGCTCAACAGGGGGCGAGGGCACTGAAGCTTTCTTT.

This CDR3 is CASSFTGGPQPQHF. The DNA for the CDR3 is TGTGCCAGCAGTTTTACAGGGGGCCCTCAGCCCCAGCATTTT. The V gene is TRBV7-2, the J gene TRBJ1-5; the match to TRBD1 covers 9 bases. Germline loops: CDR1 SGHTA, CDR2 FQGNSA. Losses at the gene ends were 6 bases for V and 6 bases for J; bases not matched to a gene: 6. There are 14 residues in the CDR3.

This clone showed up just a few times. This chain joins TRBV4-2 and TRBJ2-7; 8 bases map to TRBD1. The CDR3 runs 15 residues. The trim removed 0 bases at V and 4 bases at J, leaving 5 bases unmatched. The germline V gene encodes CDR1 LGHNA and CDR2 YNFKEQ. The CDR3 DNA follows: TGTGCCAGCAGCCAAGATGAAACAGGGGGGTACGAGCAGTACTTC. It is translated as CASSQDETGGYEQYF.

V usage is TRBV30 and J usage is TRBJ1-2; no definite D call. The CDR3 spans 15 residues. Germline loops: CDR1 GTSNPN, CDR2 SVGIG (reference sequence). V lost 2 bases to trimming and J lost 2 bases, with 15 bases between them. CDR3 residues: CAWSRGRQKNYGYTF. The CDR3 DNA reads as TGTGCCTGGAGTAGAGGGAGGCAGAAGAACTATGGCTACACCTTC.

The chain couples TRBV30 to TRBJ1-1, with 9 positions matching TRBD1. Looked up from germline, CDR1 is GTSNPN and CDR2 is SVGIG (reference sequence). The V segment lost 3 bases and the J segment 2 bases; nucleotides outside the gene matches: 19. The CDR3 has 19 residues. The CDR3 loop reads CAWSRKFTLNRGLNTEAFF. DNA of the CDR3: TGTGCCTGGAGCAGAAAATTCACTTTGAACAGGGGGCTTAACACTGAAGCTTTCTTT.

This clone was picked up a small number of times. At one end, the junction sequence differs from germline, possibly due to a read error. This chain links TRBV28 with TRBJ1-4; 7 bases align to TRBD1. Germline V lookup: CDR1 MDHEN, CDR2 SYDVKM. The CDR3 contains 13 residues. Here the CDR3 DNA reads TGTGCCAGCAGTTTATCGGGGCGACAGGGATGGTATTTT. Translating it yields CASSLSGRQGWYF.

The chain is built from TRBV29-1 and TRBJ2-7; TRBD1 agrees at 9 bases. The CDR3 spans 13 residues. Germline V gives CDR1 SQVTM, CDR2 ANQGSEA. Losses at the gene ends were 6 bases for V and 5 bases for J; bases not matched to a gene: 8. The CDR3 nucleotides read TGCAGCGTAGAGGGACAGGGAGGTCACGAGCAGTACTTC. It specifies CSVEGQGGHEQYF.

The chain couples TRBV7-2 to TRBJ1-2; 8 nucleotides match TRBD1. V trimming: 5 bases; J trimming: 6 bases; junction bases outside the gene matches: 14. This CDR3 has 16 residues. The germline V gene has CDR1 SGHTA and CDR2 FQGNSA. The CDR3 bases are TGTGCCAGCAGCCCCTCTGCGACGTGGACAGGGAATGGCTACACCTTC. As protein: CASSPSATWTGNGYTF.

The rearrangement uses TRBV5-1 and TRBJ2-1, with D hard to call. The V end was cut by 3 bases, the J end by 8 bases, with 15 bases between. This CDR3 region has 14 residues. The germline gives CDR1 SGHRS, CDR2 YFSETQ. Here the CDR3 reads CASSSAPSPYEQFF. In DNA, the CDR3 is TGCGCCAGCAGCTCCGCCCCATCCCCCTATGAGCAGTTCTTC.

The CDR3 nucleotides read TGCGCCAGCAGCCAAGAGTCTAGTCGGAGCACAGATACGCAGTATTTT. Protein: CASSQESSRSTDTQYF. The chain has TRBV4-1 and TRBJ2-3; no clear D gene. The CDR3 consists of 16 residues. Germline loops: CDR1 MGHRA, CDR2 YSYEKL. Trimming pared 0 bases from V and 0 bases from J, leaving 10 bases between.

This clone was counted only a few times. The chain links TRBV7-9 to TRBJ1-3; D is unclear. The length of the CDR3 is 16 residues. Trimming left V 6 bases short and J 1 base short, with 16 bases between. From germline, CDR1 is SEHNR and CDR2 FQNEAQ (reference sequence). The CDR3: CASSTRERRSGNTIYF. The CDR3 DNA is TGTGCCAGCAGTACCCGAGAGAGAAGGTCTGGAAACACCATATATTTT.

This rearrangement joins TRBV11-2 to TRBJ2-2; D may be TRBD1 or TRBD2 (5 bases each). The germline gives CDR1 SGHAT, CDR2 FQNNGV. V lost 5 bases to trimming and J lost 0 bases, with 16 bases between them. The CDR3 has 17 amino acids. CDR3 nucleotide sequence: TGTGCCAGCAGCCCCCTACTAGAAGGGGCGAACACCGGGGAGCTGTTTTTT. The encoded protein is CASSPLLEGANTGELFF.

This clone has just a few counts. The chain employs TRBV19 and TRBJ1-1, with 8 positions matching TRBD1. CDR3 length: 15 residues. The germline gives CDR1 LNHDA, CDR2 SQIVND (reference sequence). Trimming removed 4 bases from V and 4 bases from J; junction bases left unmatched: 8. The CDR3 region is CASSTDREAGTEAFF. In DNA, the CDR3 is TGTGCCAGTAGTACGGACAGGGAAGCGGGCACTGAAGCTTTCTTT.

The V call is TRBV5-1, the J call TRBJ1-5, with 7 bases identical to TRBD1. V trimming: 4 bases; J trimming: 1 base; junction bases outside the gene matches: 2. Looked up from germline, CDR1 is SGHRS and CDR2 is YFSETQ. This CDR3 has 14 residues. CDR3 DNA: TGCGCCAGCAGCCCGGGACAGAGCAATCAGCCCCAGCATTTT. It encodes CASSPGQSNQPQHF.

The chain employs TRBV5-1 and TRBJ2-3; perhaps D is TRBD1 or TRBD2 (6 bases each). CDR1 is SGHRS, CDR2 YFSETQ, per germline. V was pared by 4 bases and J by 2 bases, with 11 bases between. This CDR3 has 14 amino acids. CDR3 sequence reads: CASSGGGSTDTQYF. In DNA form, the CDR3 reads TGCGCCAGCAGCGGAGGGGGGTCCACAGATACGCAGTATTTT. Based on the CDR3 plus reference TRBV5-1 and TRBJ2-3, the full variable domain is KAGVTQTPRYLIKTRGQQVTLSCSPISGHRSVSWYQQTPGQGLQFLFEYFSETQRNKGNFPGRFSGRQFSNSRSEMNVSTLELGDSALYLCASSGGGSTDTQYFGPGTRLTVL.

The chain has TRBV2 and TRBJ2-7; 8 nucleotides line up with TRBD1. Germline trimming cut 10 bases from V and 0 bases from J; bases unmatched to any gene: 5. Germline CDR1 SNHLY, CDR2 FYNNEI. CDR3 length: 13 residues. CDR3 nucleotide sequence: TGTGCCACGGGGACAGGCCTCTCCTACGAGCAGTACTTC. Its translation is CATGTGLSYEQYF.

This clone was observed a few times. CDR3 DNA: TGTGCCAGCAGCTTAGCGCACAGCTCCTACGAGCAGTACTTC. It encodes CASSLAHSSYEQYF. The rearrangement uses TRBV7-9 and TRBJ2-7; D unresolved. CDR1 is SEHNR and CDR2 is FQNEAQ in the germline V gene (reference sequence). The CDR3 has 14 residues. V gave up 0 bases and J gave up 0 bases, with 6 bases separating them.

The CDR3 region has the DNA TGTGCCACCAGCAGAGTCGCGGGGCGCTCGGGGACCCAGTACTTC. Its translation: CATSRVAGRSGTQYF. The rearrangement uses TRBV15 and TRBJ2-5; tentatively, D is TRBD2 (6 bases). CDR1 and CDR2 (germline): LNHNV, YYDKDF (reference sequence). This CDR3 is built from 15 residues. V was trimmed by 1 base and J by 7 bases, leaving 16 bases between them.

The chain couples TRBV19 to TRBJ2-1; D gene unclear. Germline V gene data show CDR1 as LNHDA and CDR2 as SQIVND (reference sequence). The CDR3 has 11 amino acids. Trimming removed 7 bases at V and 4 bases at J, with 5 bases between. CDR3 bases: TGTGCCAGTACAGCTTACAATGAGCAGTTCTTC. This sequence encodes CASTAYNEQFF.

V and J are TRBV18 and TRBJ1-1; D possibly corresponds to TRBD1 (6 bases). Trimming left V 4 bases short and J 5 bases short, with 11 bases between. The germline CDR1 and CDR2 sequences are KGHSH and LQKENI. The CDR3 spans 13 residues. CDR3 coding DNA: TGTGCCAGCTCACTCGACAGGCCGACTGAAGCTTTCTTT. Translation: CASSLDRPTEAFF.